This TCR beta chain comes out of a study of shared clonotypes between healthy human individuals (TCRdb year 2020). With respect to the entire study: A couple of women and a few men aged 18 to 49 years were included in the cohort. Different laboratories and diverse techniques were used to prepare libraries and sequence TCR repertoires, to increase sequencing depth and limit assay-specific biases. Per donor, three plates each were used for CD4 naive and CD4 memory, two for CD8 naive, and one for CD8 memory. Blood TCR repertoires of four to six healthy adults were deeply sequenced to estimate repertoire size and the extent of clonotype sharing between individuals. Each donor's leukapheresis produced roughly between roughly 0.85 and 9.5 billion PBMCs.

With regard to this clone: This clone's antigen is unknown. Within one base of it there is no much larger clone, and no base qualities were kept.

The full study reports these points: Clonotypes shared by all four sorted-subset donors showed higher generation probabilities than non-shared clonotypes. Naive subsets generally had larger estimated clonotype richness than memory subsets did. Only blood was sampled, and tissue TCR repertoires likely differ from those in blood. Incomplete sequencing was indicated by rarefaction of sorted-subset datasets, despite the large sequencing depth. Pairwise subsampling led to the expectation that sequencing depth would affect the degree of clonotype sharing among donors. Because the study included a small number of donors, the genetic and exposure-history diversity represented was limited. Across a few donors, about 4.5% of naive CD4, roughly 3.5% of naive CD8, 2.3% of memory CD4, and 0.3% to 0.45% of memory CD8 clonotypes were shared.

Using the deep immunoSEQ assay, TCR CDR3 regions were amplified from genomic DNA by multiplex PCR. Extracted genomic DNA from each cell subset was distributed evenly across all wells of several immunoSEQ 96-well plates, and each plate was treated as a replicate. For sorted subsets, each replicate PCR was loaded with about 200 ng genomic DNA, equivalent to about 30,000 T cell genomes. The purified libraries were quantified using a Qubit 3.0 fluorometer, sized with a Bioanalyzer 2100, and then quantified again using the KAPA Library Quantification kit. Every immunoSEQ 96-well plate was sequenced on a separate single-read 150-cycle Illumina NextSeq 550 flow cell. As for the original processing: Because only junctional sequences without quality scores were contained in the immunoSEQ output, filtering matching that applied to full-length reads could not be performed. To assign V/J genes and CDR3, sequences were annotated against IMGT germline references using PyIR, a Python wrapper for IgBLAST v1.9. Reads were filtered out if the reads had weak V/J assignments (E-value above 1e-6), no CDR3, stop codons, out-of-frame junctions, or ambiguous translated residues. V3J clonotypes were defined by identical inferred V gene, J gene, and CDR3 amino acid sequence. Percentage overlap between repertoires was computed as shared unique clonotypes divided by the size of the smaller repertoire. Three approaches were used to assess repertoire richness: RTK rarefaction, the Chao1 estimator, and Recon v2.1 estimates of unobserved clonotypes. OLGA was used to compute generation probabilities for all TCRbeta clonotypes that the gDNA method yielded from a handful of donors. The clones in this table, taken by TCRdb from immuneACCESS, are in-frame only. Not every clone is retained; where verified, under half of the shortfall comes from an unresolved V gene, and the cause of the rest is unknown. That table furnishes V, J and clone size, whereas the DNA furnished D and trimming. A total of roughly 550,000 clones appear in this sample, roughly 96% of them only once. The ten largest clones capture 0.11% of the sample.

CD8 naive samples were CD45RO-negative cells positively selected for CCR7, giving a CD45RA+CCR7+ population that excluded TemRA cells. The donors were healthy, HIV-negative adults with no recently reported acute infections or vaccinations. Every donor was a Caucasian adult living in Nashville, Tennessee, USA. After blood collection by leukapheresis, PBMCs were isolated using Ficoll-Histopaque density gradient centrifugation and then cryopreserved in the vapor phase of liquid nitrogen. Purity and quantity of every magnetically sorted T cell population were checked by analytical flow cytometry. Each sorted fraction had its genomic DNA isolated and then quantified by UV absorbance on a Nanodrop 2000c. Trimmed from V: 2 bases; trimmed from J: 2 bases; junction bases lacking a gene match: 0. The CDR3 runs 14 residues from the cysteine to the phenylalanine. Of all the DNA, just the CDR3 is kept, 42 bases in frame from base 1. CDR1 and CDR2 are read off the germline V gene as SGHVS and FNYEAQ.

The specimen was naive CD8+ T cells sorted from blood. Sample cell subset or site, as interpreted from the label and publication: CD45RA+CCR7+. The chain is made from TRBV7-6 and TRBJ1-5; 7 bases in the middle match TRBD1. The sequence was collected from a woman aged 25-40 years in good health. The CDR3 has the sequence CASSLQGGNQPQHF. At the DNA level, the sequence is TGTGCCAGCAGCTTACAGGGGGGCAATCAGCCCCAGCATTTT. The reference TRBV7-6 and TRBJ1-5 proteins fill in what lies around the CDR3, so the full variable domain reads GAGVSQSPRYKVTKRGQDVALRCDPISGHVSLYWYRQALGQGPEFLTYFNYEAQQDKSGLPNDRFSAERPEGSISTLTIQRTEQRDSAMYRCASSLQGGNQPQHFGDGTRLSIL.